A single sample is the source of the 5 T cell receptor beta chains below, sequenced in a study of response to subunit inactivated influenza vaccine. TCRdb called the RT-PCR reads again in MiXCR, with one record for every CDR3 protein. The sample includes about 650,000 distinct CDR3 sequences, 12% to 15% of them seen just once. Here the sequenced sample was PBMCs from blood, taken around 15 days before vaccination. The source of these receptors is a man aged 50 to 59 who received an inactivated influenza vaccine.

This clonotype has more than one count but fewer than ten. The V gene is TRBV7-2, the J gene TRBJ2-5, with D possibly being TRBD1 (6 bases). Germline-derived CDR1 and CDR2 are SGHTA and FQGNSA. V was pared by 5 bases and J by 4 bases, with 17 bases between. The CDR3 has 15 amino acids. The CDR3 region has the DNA TGTGCCAGCAGCCCGGACAGCTATCTAGTAGAGACCCAGTACTTC. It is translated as CASSPDSYLVETQYF. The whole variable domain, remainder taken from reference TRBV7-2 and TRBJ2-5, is GAGVSQSPSNKVTEKGKDVELRCDPISGHTALYWYRQSLGQGLEFLIYFQGNSAPDKSGLPSDRFSAERTGGSVSTLTIQRTQQEDSAVYLCASSPDSYLVETQYFGPGTRLLVL.

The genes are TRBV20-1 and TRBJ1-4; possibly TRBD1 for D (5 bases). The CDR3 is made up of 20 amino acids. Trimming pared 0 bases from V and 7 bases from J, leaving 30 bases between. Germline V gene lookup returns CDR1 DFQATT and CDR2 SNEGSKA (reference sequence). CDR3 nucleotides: TGCAGTGCTAGAGACCCCTCACCCGCAGGGAACCGACGTCTGGGTGAAAAACTGTTTTTT. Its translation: CSARDPSPAGNRRLGEKLFF.

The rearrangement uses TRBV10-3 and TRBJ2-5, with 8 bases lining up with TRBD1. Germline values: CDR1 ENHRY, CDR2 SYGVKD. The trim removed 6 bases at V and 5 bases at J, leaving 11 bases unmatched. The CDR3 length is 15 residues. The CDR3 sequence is CAISATGGLGETQYF. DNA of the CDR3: TGTGCCATCAGCGCTACAGGGGGATTAGGGGAGACCCAGTACTTC.

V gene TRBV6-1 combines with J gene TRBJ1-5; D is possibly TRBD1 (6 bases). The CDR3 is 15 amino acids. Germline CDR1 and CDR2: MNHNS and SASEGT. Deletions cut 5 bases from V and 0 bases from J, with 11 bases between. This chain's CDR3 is CASSPEGGSNQPQHF. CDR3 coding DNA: TGTGCCAGCAGTCCCGAAGGGGGTAGCAATCAGCCCCAGCATTTT.

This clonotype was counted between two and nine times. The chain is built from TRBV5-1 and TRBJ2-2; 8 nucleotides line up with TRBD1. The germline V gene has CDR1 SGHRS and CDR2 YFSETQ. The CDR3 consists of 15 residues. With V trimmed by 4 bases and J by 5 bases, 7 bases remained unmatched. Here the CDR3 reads CASSPRTGRTGELFF. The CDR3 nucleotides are TGCGCCAGCAGCCCTCGGACAGGGCGGACCGGGGAGCTGTTTTTT.